This TCR beta chain was recorded in a study of shared clonotypes between healthy human individuals. The germline CDR1 and CDR2 sequences are MNHNS and SASEGT. The CDR3 extends over 13 amino acids. V shed 10 bases and J shed 5 bases, with 14 bases lying between them. CD4+ cells underwent separation, giving CD45RA+ naive and CD45RA-negative memory subsets. In the original analysis: With immunoSEQ giving junction-only sequences and no quality scores, filtering differed. This table comes from immunoSEQ multiplex PCR, and its TCRdb copy is limited to in-frame clones, with some not included. The D gene and trimming were derived from the DNA, and the V and J assignments and clone size from that table. The repertoire holds about 2.5 million clones, roughly 90% seen once, with roughly 0.34% in the top ten.

Sequencing was performed on naive CD4+ T cells from PBMCs. The subset is: CD45RA+ positively selected. The chain employs TRBV6-1 and TRBJ1-4; no definite D call. The sequence was collected from a man younger than 35 in good health. Some clones in this sample may be carry-over from other donors' samples. The CDR3 region has the DNA TGTGCCACACAGAGGGTCCTCAATGAAAAACTGTTTTTT. This sequence encodes CATQRVLNEKLFF.